A selection of T cell receptor beta chains follows, all from one sample in a study of cytomegalovirus exposure and HLA in healthy donors. Repertoires were generated with immunoSEQ multiplex PCR, while TCRdb's copy carries only in-frame clones and drops some. The sample lists approximately 140,000 clones; around 87% were seen once. Specimen: PBMCs. The receptors originated from a man between 18 and 29 years old in good health and CMV-seropositive. Each CDR3 is given with its conserved first and last residue.

V gene	J gene	CDR3 protein
TRBV10-1	TRBJ2-7	CASSQGGGSYEQYF
TRBV29-1	TRBJ1-1	CSGQQSMNTEAFF
TRBV15	TRBJ1-6	CATSARDRVGSPLHF
TRBV18	TRBJ1-5	CASSPTPGNQPQHF
TRBV27	TRBJ1-3	CASTSLSSGNTIYF
TRBV14	TRBJ2-7	CASSPGTGLYEQYF
TRBV27	TRBJ2-6	CASSLYAQLEPGANVLTF
TRBV13	TRBJ2-5	CASSLGPAGGETQYF
TRBV5-1	TRBJ2-3	CASSLATSGTDTQYF
TRBV7-9	TRBJ1-1	CASSDRALNTEAFF
TRBV7-8	TRBJ1-4	CASSLASPILTGPNEKLFF
TRBV5-4	TRBJ2-2	CASSLVGSNTGELFF
TRBV19	TRBJ1-2	CASSIPGQGQGYTF
TRBV7-3	TRBJ2-1	CASSLSTSGYNEQFF
TRBV30	TRBJ2-2	CAWSRQLTGELFF
TRBV5-1	TRBJ2-2	CASSLRTGDTGELFF
TRBV19	TRBJ1-3	CASSTRITSYSGNTIYF
TRBV27	TRBJ1-2	CASSYHGINGYTF
TRBV6-5	TRBJ1-2	CASSGSASGYTF
TRBV11-2	TRBJ2-1	CASSLERLGAGGFNEQFF
TRBV5-1	TRBJ1-1	CASSLAGAKNTEAFF
TRBV5-4	TRBJ2-2	CASSLGPGATGELFF
TRBV27	TRBJ2-2	CASRSPGAAGELFF
TRBV30	TRBJ2-1	CAWSVGQGDYNEQFF
TRBV30	TRBJ2-3	CAWRGLATDTQYF
TRBV30	TRBJ1-1	CAWSVRDSKAFF
TRBV11-2	TRBJ2-2	CASSLDPSGVLDAGELFF
TRBV5-1	TRBJ2-5	CASSLVGASETQYF
TRBV9	TRBJ1-2	CASSLGQEYGYTF
TRBV27	TRBJ2-7	CASSLDPAVSEQYF
TRBV5-4	TRBJ1-3	CASSSPTDGNTIYF
TRBV9	TRBJ2-7	CASSQTGSSIYEQYF
TRBV5-1	TRBJ2-7	CASSRTSGKLEQYF
TRBV7-9	TRBJ1-1	CASRAGPGTEAFF
TRBV5-1	TRBJ2-5	CASSLEAGLGTQYF
TRBV11-2	TRBJ2-2	CASSLGRVTGELFF
TRBV6-5	TRBJ1-1	CASSYDRLNTEAFF
TRBV18	TRBJ1-1	CASSTGYTEAFF
TRBV7-8	TRBJ2-7	CASSLAQGREQYF
TRBV27	TRBJ2-1	CASSSPARTSINEQFF
TRBV11-2	TRBJ2-3	CASSLGWGLTDTQYF
TRBV12-5	TRBJ2-5	CASGLVGSVYQETQYF
TRBV6-5	TRBJ1-1	CASTRRGGGRAFF
TRBV7-2	TRBJ2-1	CASSLVGGPDEQFF
TRBV9	TRBJ1-2	CASSVATGNYGYTF
TRBV5-4	TRBJ2-5	CASSLAGTGGRETQYF
TRBV2	TRBJ2-5	CASSRGQGDEETQYF
TRBV5-1	TRBJ1-1	CASRTTGASANTEAFF
TRBV18	TRBJ1-2	CASSPRDRNGYTF
TRBV5-1	TRBJ2-2	CASSPRQQYANTGELFF
TRBV6-5	TRBJ2-5	CASSYFGTTQETQYF
TRBV9	TRBJ2-7	CASSEGGNRYEQYF
TRBV2	TRBJ1-1	CASTVNTEAFF
TRBV10-2	TRBJ1-4	CASSESRVPLVENEKLFF
TRBV5-8	TRBJ2-5	CASSQGLAGHEQETQYF
TRBV27	TRBJ2-5	CASSLQGAVETQYF